A selection of T cell receptor beta chains follows, all from one sample in a study of STAT5B mutations in CD4+ large granular lymphocyte leukemia. Clones were read by immunoSEQ multiplex PCR, and TCRdb kept only the in-frame ones, dropping some. The table includes approximately 20,000 clones, roughly 84% detected once. Sequencing input: CD4+ T cells from blood buffy coats. These TCRs come from a human donor in good health. CDR3s include the opening cysteine and the closing phenylalanine or tryptophan. D genes are given only for firm matches. Clone size, where shown, is once, few, many, or a class for clones that have expanded.

CDR3 length: 16
V gene: TRBV21-1
clone size: .
J gene: TRBJ1-2
D gene: .
CDR3 DNA: TGTGCCAGCAGCAAAGTGACCGGGATCTCGAACTATGGCTACACCTTC
CDR3 protein: CASSKVTGISNYGYTF

CDR3 length: 13
V gene: TRBV18
clone size: .
J gene: TRBJ2-5
D gene: TRBD2
CDR3 DNA: TGTGCCAGCTCACCTCTAGCGGGAGAGACCCAGTACTTC
CDR3 protein: CASSPLAGETQYF

CDR3 length: 16
V gene: TRBV4-2
clone size: .
J gene: TRBJ2-4
D gene: .
CDR3 DNA: TGTGCCAGCAGCCAAGAGGGACCTCAGGCCAAAAACATTCAGTACTTC
CDR3 protein: CASSQEGPQAKNIQYF

CDR3 length: 15
V gene: TRBV11-2
clone size: .
J gene: TRBJ1-3
D gene: .
CDR3 DNA: TGTGCCAGCAGCCGCGGGGCTTACTCTGGAAACACCATATATTTT
CDR3 protein: CASSRGAYSGNTIYF

CDR3 length: 15
V gene: TRBV18
clone size: .
J gene: TRBJ2-7
D gene: TRBD2
CDR3 DNA: TGTGCCAGCTCACCACTCGGCGCGGGAGCCCACGAGCAGTACTTC
CDR3 protein: CASSPLGAGAHEQYF

CDR3 length: 16
V gene: TRBV9
clone size: .
J gene: TRBJ2-3
D gene: TRBD2
CDR3 DNA: TGTGCCAGCAGCGAACGAGGCGGGAGGACCACAGATACGCAGTATTTT
CDR3 protein: CASSERGGRTTDTQYF

CDR3 length: 15
V gene: TRBV4-1
clone size: .
J gene: TRBJ2-2
D gene: .
CDR3 DNA: TGCGCCAGCAGCCAAAATACAGCAAACACCGGGGAGCTGTTTTTT
CDR3 protein: CASSQNTANTGELFF

CDR3 length: 13
V gene: TRBV2
clone size: .
J gene: TRBJ2-5
D gene: .
CDR3 DNA: TGTGCCAGCAGGCTAGGGGTTAAAGAGACCCAGTACTTC
CDR3 protein: CASRLGVKETQYF

CDR3 length: 15
V gene: TRBV2
clone size: .
J gene: TRBJ1-5
D gene: .
CDR3 DNA: TGTGCCAGCAGTCCCGAAGACTATAGCAATCAGCCCCAGCATTTT
CDR3 protein: CASSPEDYSNQPQHF

CDR3 length: 16
V gene: TRBV4-2
clone size: .
J gene: TRBJ1-1
D gene: TRBD1
CDR3 DNA: TGTGCCAGCAGCCAAGACAGGGGACAGGGGAGCACTGAAGCTTTCTTT
CDR3 protein: CASSQDRGQGSTEAFF

CDR3 length: 15
V gene: TRBV7-6
clone size: .
J gene: TRBJ2-1
D gene: TRBD2
CDR3 DNA: TGTGCCACCAAATTGGGGACTAGCGGGAGCGATGAGCAGTTCTTC
CDR3 protein: CATKLGTSGSDEQFF

CDR3 length: 12
V gene: TRBV7-2
clone size: .
J gene: TRBJ1-3
D gene: .
CDR3 DNA: TGTGCCAGCAGTCACCCTGGAAACACCATATATTTT
CDR3 protein: CASSHPGNTIYF

CDR3 length: 11
V gene: TRBV20-1
clone size: once
J gene: TRBJ1-1
D gene: .
CDR3 DNA: TGCAGTGCCCCGAGGGGGGGTGAAGCTTTCTTT
CDR3 protein: CSAPRGGEAFF

CDR3 length: 14
V gene: TRBV25-1
clone size: .
J gene: TRBJ1-3
D gene: .
CDR3 DNA: TGTGCCAGCAGTGAATATAAGGTGGGAAACACCATATATTTT
CDR3 protein: CASSEYKVGNTIYF

CDR3 length: 14
V gene: TRBV7-9
clone size: .
J gene: TRBJ1-5
D gene: .
CDR3 DNA: TGTGCCAGCAGCTCAGTAGGAGCGGGCCAGCCCCAGCATTTT
CDR3 protein: CASSSVGAGQPQHF

CDR3 length: 16
V gene: TRBV9
clone size: .
J gene: TRBJ1-3
D gene: .
CDR3 DNA: TGTGCCAGCAGCGTGGGGGGAAGTGGTCCTGGAAACACCATATATTTT
CDR3 protein: CASSVGGSGPGNTIYF